A selection of T cell receptor beta chains follows, all from one sample in a study of post-analysis software for immune sequencing data. TCRdb reprocessed the PCR reads via MiXCR and lists one record per CDR3 protein. The sample includes approximately 660,000 distinct CDR3 sequences, approximately 60% of them seen just once. Source material: blood. Receptor source: a girl aged 2-10 years with multiple sclerosis. Both conserved end residues are part of each CDR3. A D gene is named only where the DNA matches it firmly. For some rows the clone size is stated as once, few or many, or as a class when expanded; others skip it.

d_gene	abundance	v_gene	j_gene	CDR3aa	CDR3nt
TRBD1	few	TRBV12-3/TRBV12-4	TRBJ1-1	CASSLGGGAGATEAFF	TGTGCCAGCAGTTTAGGAGGGGGCGCGGGAGCCACTGAAGCTTTCTTT
TRBD2	NA	TRBV12-3/TRBV12-4	TRBJ2-3	CASDFHGLAGRTDTQYF	TGTGCCAGCGATTTCCACGGACTAGCGGGTCGGACAGATACGCAGTATTTT
TRBD2	few	TRBV20-1	TRBJ2-1	CSARVSSSGGPEQFF	TGCAGTGCTAGAGTATCGTCTAGCGGGGGTCCCGAGCAGTTCTTC
NA	few	TRBV20-1	TRBJ2-1	CSAYGSMSGYNEQFF	TGCAGTGCTTACGGTTCTATGTCAGGATACAATGAGCAGTTCTTC
NA	NA	TRBV12-3/TRBV12-4	TRBJ2-3	CASTTPSGDTQYF	TGTGCCAGCACAACTCCCAGTGGAGATACGCAGTATTTT
TRBD2	NA	TRBV6-5	TRBJ2-1	CASSYSTSGGADEQFF	TGTGCCAGCAGTTACTCGACTAGCGGGGGGGCTGATGAGCAGTTCTTC
NA	NA	TRBV11-2	TRBJ2-3	CASSLLATQYF	TGTGCCAGCAGCTTATTGGCTACGCAGTATTTT
TRBD1	NA	TRBV20-1	TRBJ1-2	CSARGGQSGGYTF	TGCAGTGCTAGAGGGGGACAGTCGGGAGGCTACACCTTC
NA	few	TRBV12-3/TRBV12-4	TRBJ2-5	CASTPSRSTQETQYF	TGTGCCAGCACCCCTTCCCGGTCCACCCAGGAGACCCAGTACTTC
NA	few	TRBV20-1	TRBJ2-3	CSARDGRDSYTQYF	TGCAGTGCTAGAGATGGGCGGGACTCATATACGCAGTATTTT
TRBD1	NA	TRBV7-9	TRBJ2-5	CASSLGTGLQETQYF	TGTGCCAGCAGCTTAGGGACAGGCCTCCAAGAGACCCAGTACTTC
TRBD1	NA	TRBV2	TRBJ2-1	CASRDRDRQFF	TGTGCCAGCAGGGACCGGGACAGGCAGTTCTTC
NA	NA	TRBV20-1	TRBJ2-7	CSARGATDSAEQYF	TGCAGTGCTAGAGGCGCAACGGATTCCGCCGAGCAGTACTTC
NA	few	TRBV5-1	TRBJ1-6	CASSMTVRANSPLHF	TGCGCCAGCAGCATGACAGTCCGGGCAAATTCACCCCTCCACTTT
NA	NA	TRBV7-2	TRBJ2-1	CASSSRSVGMRQFF	TGTGCCAGCAGCTCACGGAGTGTGGGAATGAGGCAGTTCTTC